Below, 32 T cell receptor beta chains from the same sample are listed, as sequenced in a study of control samples from healthy donors and cancer patients. The table came from immunoSEQ multiplex PCR; TCRdb's copy has only in-frame clones and leaves some out. Here the sample spans 150,000 or so clones, around 95% being singletons. The specimen was blood. Source of these receptors: a woman aged 40 to 49 in good health.

This chain joins TRBV30 and TRBJ2-5; D could derive from TRBD1 or TRBD2 (6 bases each). Trimming removed 3 bases at V and 5 bases at J, with 10 bases between. Germline V gene sequence: CDR1 GTSNPN, CDR2 SVGIG (reference sequence). This CDR3 is 12 amino acids long. CDR3 sequence: CAWSGGAETQYF. The CDR3 DNA sequence: TGTGCCTGGAGCGGGGGCGCGGAGACCCAGTACTTC. The variable domain in full, completed from reference TRBV30 and TRBJ2-5, reads SQTIHQWPATLVQPVGSPLSLECTVEGTSNPNLYWYRQAAGRGLQLLFYSVGIGQISSEVPQNLSASRPQDRQFILSSKKLLLSDSGFYLCAWSGGAETQYFGPGTRLLVL.

J is TRBJ1-2 and V is TRBV4-3; TRBD1 might be the D (5 bases). Germline V gives CDR1 LGHNA, CDR2 YSLEER. There are 17 residues in the CDR3. Trimming cost V 4 bases and J 4 bases, with 22 bases left between them. In DNA form, the CDR3 reads TGCGCCAGCAGCCCGAAGGAAGGGGAGGGGACTGTCTATGGCTACACCTTC. Amino acid sequence: CASSPKEGEGTVYGYTF.

The V gene is TRBV24-1, the J gene TRBJ2-3; 12 bases match TRBD2. The CDR3 has 15 residues. From germline, CDR1 is KGHDR and CDR2 SFDVKD. Unmatched junction bases numbered 1, after V lost 5 bases and J lost 2 bases. The CDR3 nucleotides are TGTGCCACCAGTGCTAGCGGGGGGGTCACAGATACGCAGTATTTT. Its translation is CATSASGGVTDTQYF.

The chain has TRBV24-1 and TRBJ2-3, with 10 positions matching TRBD1. Germline CDR1 reads KGHDR; CDR2 reads SFDVKD. The junction had 2 bases not matched to a gene; V was cut back by 2 bases and J by 1 base. The length of the CDR3 is 16 residues. This chain's CDR3 is CATSDSGTGGTDTQYF. In DNA, the CDR3 is TGTGCCACCAGTGATTCCGGGACAGGGGGCACAGATACGCAGTATTTT.

The V gene is TRBV5-4, the J gene TRBJ1-5; tentative D call: TRBD1 (6 bases). V gave up 0 bases and J gave up 7 bases, with 14 bases separating them. This CDR3 is built from 15 residues. The germline CDR1 and CDR2 sequences are SGHNT and YYREEE (reference sequence). In DNA, the CDR3 is TGTGCCAGCAGCTTGGGTACAGGGAGGGGCCAGCCCCAGCATTTT. Residues: CASSLGTGRGQPQHF.

The chain employs TRBV4-2 and TRBJ2-7; D remains unclear. The germline V and J ends were trimmed by 3 bases and 2 bases, with 11 bases remaining between them. The CDR3 sequence is 14 residues long. Germline CDR1 and CDR2: LGHNA and YNFKEQ. Written as DNA, the CDR3 is TGTGCCAGCAGCCACGAGTCAGTAACCTACGAGCAGTACTTC. Its translation: CASSHESVTYEQYF.

The CDR3 bases are TGTGCCAGCAGTTTAGGACCGAGGCGCGAGCAGTACTTC. Its protein product is CASSLGPRREQYF. The chain recombines TRBV12-3 or TRBV12-4 with TRBJ2-7; D unclear. This CDR3 comprises 13 residues. Trimming took 1 base from V and 6 from J, leaving 10 bases between them.

The chain joins TRBV12-3 or TRBV12-4 to TRBJ2-7; perhaps TRBD1 as D (7 bases). Trimming shortened V by 5 bases and J by 6 bases, and 11 bases separated the two germline ends. The CDR3 is 12 residues long. The CDR3 sequence: CASSPGGFEQYF. The CDR3 DNA is TGTGCCAGCAGTCCAGGGGGGTTCGAGCAGTACTTC.

The chain combines TRBV6-4 with TRBJ2-1; 8 bases fit TRBD1. The CDR3 sequence is 14 residues long. CDR1 is MRHNA, CDR2 SNTAGT, per germline. Losses at the gene ends were 2 bases for V and 7 bases for J; bases not matched to a gene: 4. The CDR3 is CASSDGTGKNEQFF. The CDR3 DNA reads as TGTGCCAGCAGTGACGGGACAGGAAAAAATGAGCAGTTCTTC.

V gene TRBV6-5 combines with J gene TRBJ2-5; D gene uncertain. Germline CDR1 is MNHEY and CDR2 is SVGAGI. The CDR3 has 12 residues. V was clipped by 6 bases and J by 7 bases, with 12 bases between them. CDR3 coding DNA: TGTGCCAGCAGCCGCAGCCGGGCGACCCAGTACTTC. Translation: CASSRSRATQYF.

The count of this clone is one. This rearrangement joins TRBV5-4 to TRBJ2-3; D uncertain. CDR1 SGHNT and CDR2 YYREEE come from the germline V gene (reference sequence). V lost 0 bases to trimming and J lost 2 bases, with 7 bases between them. The CDR3 totals 14 residues. CDR3 sequence reads: CASSLEAHTDTQYF. Here the CDR3 DNA reads TGTGCCAGCAGCTTGGAAGCCCACACAGATACGCAGTATTTT.

This chain uses TRBV11-2 with TRBJ1-1; D not resolved. Germline V lookup: CDR1 SGHAT, CDR2 FQNNGV. Trimming cost V 3 bases and J 3 bases, with 14 bases left between them. The CDR3 spans 15 residues. The CDR3 DNA reads TGTGCCAGCAGCTTTGCAGGATTGGGTTACACTGAAGCTTTCTTT. Protein: CASSFAGLGYTEAFF.

The rearrangement joins TRBV10-3 to TRBJ1-2; 12 positions agree with TRBD1. Germline V gene sequence: CDR1 ENHRY, CDR2 SYGVKD. The CDR3 has 16 amino acids. The V and J ends lost 4 bases and 7 bases, in that order; junction bases with no gene match: 10. The CDR3 bases are TGTGCCATCAGTGCCCTTGGGGGACAGGGGGCGTCTGGCTACACCTTC. It translates to CAISALGGQGASGYTF.

This clone appeared once. V is TRBV19 and J is TRBJ2-5, with 8 bases aligning to TRBD1. This CDR3 contains 13 residues. J lost 2 bases, V lost 10 bases, and 6 bases had no gene match. Per germline, CDR1 LNHDA and CDR2 SQIVND (reference sequence). This CDR3 is CATGWTGQETQYF. CDR3 sequence (DNA): TGTGCCACCGGATGGACAGGGCAAGAGACCCAGTACTTC.

This clone was detected once. CDR3 in amino acids: CASSLDRVLTEKLFF. Written as DNA, the CDR3 is TGTGCCAGCAGCTTAGACAGGGTTCTTACTGAAAAACTGTTTTTT. The chain employs TRBV7-9 and TRBJ1-4; TRBD1 might be the D (6 bases). The V end was cut by 1 base, the J end by 7 bases, with 13 bases between. Germline values: CDR1 SEHNR, CDR2 FQNEAQ (reference sequence). This CDR3 region has 15 residues. The variable domain in full, with the rest retrieved from reference TRBV7-9 and TRBJ1-4, is DTGVSQNPRHKITKRGQNVTFRCDPISEHNRLYWYRQTLGQGPEFLTYFQNEAQLEKSRLLSDRFSAERPKGSFSTLEIQRTEQGDSAMYLCASSLDRVLTEKLFFGSGTQLSVL.

This chain links TRBV12-3 or TRBV12-4 with TRBJ1-3, with D unresolved. V was cut by 6 bases and J by 8 bases, with 11 bases left in between. CDR3 size: 12 residues. The CDR3 DNA sequence: TGTGCCAGCAGCGCAACTCCCGACACCATATATTTT. Its protein is CASSATPDTIYF.

This clone was detected only once. The V and J genes are TRBV7-9 and TRBJ2-7; 7 bases match TRBD2. Trimming removed 7 bases from V and 5 bases from J; junction bases left unmatched: 8. CDR3 length equals 13 residues. Germline lookup yields CDR1 SEHNR and CDR2 FQNEAQ (reference sequence). CDR3 in amino acids: CASKVLAAHEQYF. The CDR3 nucleotides read TGTGCCAGCAAGGTCCTAGCGGCCCACGAGCAGTACTTC.

The J gene is TRBJ2-7, the V gene TRBV7-9; D call uncertain. This CDR3 is built from 13 residues. In germline, CDR1 is SEHNR, CDR2 FQNEAQ (reference sequence). V was trimmed by 4 bases and J by 6 bases, leaving 13 bases between them. DNA for the CDR3: TGTGCCAGCAGCTCCAACCCGGATTGCGAGCAGTACTTC. Its translation: CASSSNPDCEQYF. Combining the CDR3 with reference TRBV7-9 and TRBJ2-7 gives the whole variable domain DTGVSQNPRHKITKRGQNVTFRCDPISEHNRLYWYRQTLGQGPEFLTYFQNEAQLEKSRLLSDRFSAERPKGSFSTLEIQRTEQGDSAMYLCASSSNPDCEQYFGPGTRLTVT.

This clone has just a few counts. This chain connects TRBV25-1 to TRBJ2-7; maybe TRBD1 (5 bases). Germline V CDR1 and CDR2: MGHDK, SYGVNS. The CDR3 runs to 11 residues. V was pared by 3 bases and J by 6 bases, with 6 bases between. The CDR3 here is CASSDRVEQYF. In DNA, the CDR3 is TGTGCCAGCAGTGACAGGGTCGAGCAGTACTTC.

The chain is built from TRBV29-1 and TRBJ1-1; D gene unclear. CDR1 SQVTM and CDR2 ANQGSEA come from the germline V gene. V was pared by 4 bases and J by 4 bases, with 19 bases between. The CDR3 extends over 15 amino acids. The CDR3 DNA reads as TGCAGCGTTGGATGGGTATCCTTAAACGGCACTGAAGCTTTCTTT. Protein sequence: CSVGWVSLNGTEAFF.

The rearrangement uses TRBV7-2 and TRBJ1-1, with TRBD1 as a possible D gene (5 bases). V lost 4 bases, J lost 6 bases, and 15 bases lay in between. The CDR3 is 14 residues long. Germline V lookup: CDR1 SGHTA, CDR2 FQGNSA. In DNA form, the CDR3 reads TGTGCCAGCAGCTCGCAGGGATTTGGGGCTGAAGCTTTCTTT. This gives the protein CASSSQGFGAEAFF.

V and J are TRBV11-2 and TRBJ2-4; a weak D match, TRBD1 (6 bases). CDR1 is SGHAT and CDR2 is FQNNGV in the germline V gene. V lost 3 bases and J lost 7, with 13 bases in between. The CDR3 is 14 residues long. CDR3 in amino acids: CASSLDKRGNIQYF. The CDR3, as DNA: TGTGCCAGCAGCTTGGACAAAAGGGGGAACATTCAGTACTTC.

The CDR3 region is CASSYSRQGVGYTF. The CDR3, as DNA: TGTGCCAGCAGTTACTCGAGGCAGGGGGTCGGCTACACCTTC. The V gene is TRBV6-5, the J gene TRBJ1-2; 7 bases match TRBD1. CDR1 and CDR2 from the germline V gene are MNHEY and SVGAGI. CDR3 size: 14 residues. Trimming cost V 0 bases and J 8 bases; bases outside gene matches: 6.

The chain employs TRBV6-5 and TRBJ2-3; no firm D call. The CDR3 loop spans 14 amino acids. V lost 4 bases, J lost 2 bases, and 10 bases lay in between. Germline V CDR1 and CDR2: MNHEY, SVGAGI. CDR3 coding DNA: TGTGCCAGCAGTTTCCGGGCAGACACAGATACGCAGTATTTT. It yields the protein CASSFRADTDTQYF.

CDR3: CASSQEQGMYNEQFF. Written as DNA, the CDR3 is TGTGCCAGCAGCCAAGAGCAGGGTATGTACAATGAGCAGTTCTTC. The genes are TRBV3-1 (or the pseudogene TRBV3-2) and TRBJ2-1; D may be TRBD1 (5 bases). V shed 0 bases and J shed 4 bases, with 10 bases lying between them. The CDR3 is 15 residues long. The germline gives CDR1 LGHDT, CDR2 YNNKEL (reference sequence).

This chain joins TRBV13 and TRBJ2-2, with D possibly matching TRBD2 (6 bases). V dropped 5 bases and J dropped 1 base, with 20 bases sitting between them. The CDR3 runs to 18 residues. Germline CDR1 and CDR2: PRHDT and FYEKMQ (reference sequence). CDR3 sequence (DNA): TGTGCCAGCAGCCACCGTTGGGGACTCACCCAGAACACCGGGGAGCTGTTTTTT. Amino acids: CASSHRWGLTQNTGELFF.

The V call is TRBV7-3, the J call TRBJ2-2; D is uncertain. CDR1 and CDR2 (germline): SGHTA, FQGTGA. Trimming stripped 2 bases from V and 0 bases from J, with 10 bases between. This CDR3 is built from 16 residues. This chain's CDR3 is CASSLLSAPNTGELFF. The CDR3 nucleotides read TGTGCCAGCAGCTTACTCTCAGCCCCGAACACCGGGGAGCTGTTTTTT.

This clone appeared many times. The chain employs TRBV7-2 and TRBJ2-7, with TRBD1 as a possible D gene (5 bases). V was clipped by 1 base and J by 3 bases, with 10 bases between them. CDR3 length equals 14 residues. Looked up from germline, CDR1 is SGHTA and CDR2 is FQGNSA. In DNA, the CDR3 is TGTGCCAGCAGCTTAGATGCAGGGAACTACGAGCAGTACTTC. Protein sequence: CASSLDAGNYEQYF.

V usage is TRBV19 and J usage is TRBJ2-3; 10 bases match TRBD2. The CDR3 is 14 residues long. Per the germline V gene, CDR1 is LNHDA and CDR2 is SQIVND (reference sequence). The V and J ends lost 10 bases and 3 bases, in that order; junction bases with no gene match: 7. CDR3: CATLAGGGTDTQYF. CDR3 coding DNA: TGTGCCACCTTAGCGGGAGGAGGAACAGATACGCAGTATTTT.

The rearrangement uses TRBV7-9 and TRBJ1-2; TRBD1 is a possible D gene (5 bases). V was shortened by 6 bases and J by 8 bases, with 28 bases between the two germline ends. The CDR3 loop spans 17 amino acids. Per the germline V gene, CDR1 is SEHNR and CDR2 is FQNEAQ (reference sequence). Written as DNA, the CDR3 is TGTGCCAGCAGTAAATCCGCCGCGGGGACCCCCCTTAAGGGCTACACCTTC. The encoded protein is CASSKSAAGTPLKGYTF. The full variable domain, in which reference TRBV7-9 and TRBJ1-2 provide the parts outside the CDR3, is DTGVSQNPRHKITKRGQNVTFRCDPISEHNRLYWYRQTLGQGPEFLTYFQNEAQLEKSRLLSDRFSAERPKGSFSTLEIQRTEQGDSAMYLCASSKSAAGTPLKGYTFGSGTRLTVV.

V gene TRBV5-1 combines with J gene TRBJ1-2; D may be TRBD1 (5 bases). V gave up 1 base and J gave up 5 bases, with 18 bases separating them. The length of the CDR3 is 16 residues. Germline-derived CDR1 and CDR2 are SGHRS and YFSETQ. Here the CDR3 DNA reads TGCGCCAGCAGCTTGTCCGGGGACCGACTGATATATGGCTACACCTTC. Amino acids: CASSLSGDRLIYGYTF.

This chain uses TRBV7-2 with TRBJ2-2; a weak D match, TRBD1 (5 bases). V was pared by 5 bases and J by 6 bases, with 16 bases between. The germline gives CDR1 SGHTA, CDR2 FQGNSA. This CDR3 has 15 residues. CDR3: CASSHRQTSPGELFF. CDR3 in DNA: TGTGCCAGCAGCCATAGACAGACCTCCCCCGGGGAGCTGTTTTTT.